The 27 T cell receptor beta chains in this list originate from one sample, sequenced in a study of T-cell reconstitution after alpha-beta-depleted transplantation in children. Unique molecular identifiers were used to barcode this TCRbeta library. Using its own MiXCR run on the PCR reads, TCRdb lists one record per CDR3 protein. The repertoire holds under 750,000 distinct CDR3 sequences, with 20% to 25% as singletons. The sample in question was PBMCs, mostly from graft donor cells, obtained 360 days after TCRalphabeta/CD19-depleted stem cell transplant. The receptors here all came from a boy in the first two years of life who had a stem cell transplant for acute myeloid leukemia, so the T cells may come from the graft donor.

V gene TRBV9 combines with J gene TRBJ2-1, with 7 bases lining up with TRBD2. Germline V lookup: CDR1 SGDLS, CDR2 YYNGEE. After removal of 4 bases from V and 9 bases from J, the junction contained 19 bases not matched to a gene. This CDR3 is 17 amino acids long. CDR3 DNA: TGTGCCAGCAGCCCCCGCCCGACGGGACTACTTGCCAGTGAGCAGTTCTTC. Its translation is CASSPRPTGLLASEQFF.

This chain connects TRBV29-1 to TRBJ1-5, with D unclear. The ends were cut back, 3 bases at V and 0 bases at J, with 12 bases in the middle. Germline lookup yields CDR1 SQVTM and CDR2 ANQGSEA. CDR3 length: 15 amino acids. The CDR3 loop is CSVETGINSNQPQHF. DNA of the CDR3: TGCAGCGTTGAGACGGGCATAAATAGCAATCAGCCCCAGCATTTT.

CDR3 loop: CSVNQREAFF. In DNA form, the CDR3 reads TGCAGCGTTAATCAACGTGAAGCTTTCTTT. The gene calls are TRBV29-1 and TRBJ1-1; D unresolved. Germline CDR1 and CDR2: SQVTM and ANQGSEA. V lost 5 bases and J lost 7, with 8 bases in between. The CDR3 runs 10 residues. Complete variable domain (other parts from reference TRBV29-1 and TRBJ1-1): SAVISQKPSRDICQRGTSLTIQCQVDSQVTMMFWYRQQPGQSLTLIATANQGSEATYESGFVIDKFPISRPNLTFSTLTVSNMSPEDSSIYLCSVNQREAFFGQGTRLTVV.

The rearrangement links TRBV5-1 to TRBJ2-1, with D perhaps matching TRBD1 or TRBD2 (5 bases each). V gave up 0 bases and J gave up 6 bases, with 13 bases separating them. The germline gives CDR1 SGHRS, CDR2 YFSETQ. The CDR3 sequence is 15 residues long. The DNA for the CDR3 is TGCGCCAGCAGCTTGGATCCAGGGACCCCCAATGAGCAGTTCTTC. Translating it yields CASSLDPGTPNEQFF.

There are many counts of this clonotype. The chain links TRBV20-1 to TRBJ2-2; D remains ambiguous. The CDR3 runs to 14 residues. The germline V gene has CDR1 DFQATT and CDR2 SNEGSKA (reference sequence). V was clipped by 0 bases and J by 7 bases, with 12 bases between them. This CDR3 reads CSARDLGWDGELFF. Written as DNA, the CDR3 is TGCAGTGCTAGAGATCTGGGGTGGGACGGGGAGCTGTTTTTT.

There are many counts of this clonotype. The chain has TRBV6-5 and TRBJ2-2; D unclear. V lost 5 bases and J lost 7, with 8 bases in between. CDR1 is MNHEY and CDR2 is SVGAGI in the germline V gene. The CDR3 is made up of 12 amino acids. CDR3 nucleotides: TGTGCCAGCAGTAGGAGTCACGGGGAGCTGTTTTTT. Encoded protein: CASSRSHGELFF.

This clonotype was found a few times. CDR3 in amino acids: CASSFGQTGSYEQYV. The CDR3, as DNA: TGTGCCAGCAGTTTTGGCCAAACAGGGAGCTACGAGCAGTACGTC. V usage is TRBV28 and J usage is TRBJ2-7; D possibly corresponds to TRBD1 (6 bases). The CDR3 totals 15 residues. Between the trimmed V and J ends, which lost 3 bases and 3 bases, there was a span of 15 bases. The germline CDR1 and CDR2 sequences are MDHEN and SYDVKM.

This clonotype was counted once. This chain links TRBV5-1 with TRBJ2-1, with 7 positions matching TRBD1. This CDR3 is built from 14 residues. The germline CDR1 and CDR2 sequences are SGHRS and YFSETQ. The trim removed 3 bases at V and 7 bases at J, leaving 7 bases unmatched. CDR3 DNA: TGCGCCAGCAGCTCGGGACAGAGAGTAAATGAGCAGTTCTTC. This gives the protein CASSSGQRVNEQFF.

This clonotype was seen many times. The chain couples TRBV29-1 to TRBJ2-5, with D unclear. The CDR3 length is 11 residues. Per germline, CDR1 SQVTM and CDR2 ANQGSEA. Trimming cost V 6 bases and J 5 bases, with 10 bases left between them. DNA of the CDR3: TGCAGCGTCCAACCCGGGGAGACCCAGTACTTC. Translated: CSVQPGETQYF.

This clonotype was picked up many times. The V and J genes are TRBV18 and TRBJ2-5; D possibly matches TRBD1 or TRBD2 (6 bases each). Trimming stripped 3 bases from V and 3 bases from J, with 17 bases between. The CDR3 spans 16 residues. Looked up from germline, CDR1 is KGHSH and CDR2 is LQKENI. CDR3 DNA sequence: TGTGCCAGCTCACCGTATCTTCTGAGGGGGGAAGAGACCCAGTACTTC. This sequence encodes CASSPYLLRGEETQYF.

CDR3 residues: CSVLGPGGANTEAFF. DNA for the CDR3: TGCAGCGTATTAGGCCCAGGTGGCGCGAACACTGAAGCTTTCTTT. This rearrangement joins TRBV29-1 to TRBJ1-1; D call uncertain. Germline V gene sequence: CDR1 SQVTM, CDR2 ANQGSEA. This CDR3 has 15 amino acids. Trimming stripped 6 bases from V and 1 base from J, with 18 bases between.

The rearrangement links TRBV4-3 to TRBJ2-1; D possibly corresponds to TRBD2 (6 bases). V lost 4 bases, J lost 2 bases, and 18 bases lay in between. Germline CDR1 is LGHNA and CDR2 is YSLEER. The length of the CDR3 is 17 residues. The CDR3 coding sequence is TGCGCCAGCAGCCTTTTCCGGGACTGGGAGACCTACAATGAGCAGTTCTTC. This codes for CASSLFRDWETYNEQFF.

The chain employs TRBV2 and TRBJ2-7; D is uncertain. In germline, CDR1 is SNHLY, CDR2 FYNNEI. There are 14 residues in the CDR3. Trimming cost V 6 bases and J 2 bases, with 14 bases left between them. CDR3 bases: TGTGCCAGCAGCTCTAACGTCGGTGCCTACGAGCAGTACGTC. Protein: CASSSNVGAYEQYV.

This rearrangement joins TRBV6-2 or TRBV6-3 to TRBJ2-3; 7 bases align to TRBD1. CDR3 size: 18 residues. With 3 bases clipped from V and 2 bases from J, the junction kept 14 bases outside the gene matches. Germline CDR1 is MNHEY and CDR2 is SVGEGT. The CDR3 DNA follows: TGTGCCAGCAGTTATCGGGACAGTCCCACAAGGCCCACAGATACGCAGTATTTT. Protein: CASSYRDSPTRPTDTQYF.

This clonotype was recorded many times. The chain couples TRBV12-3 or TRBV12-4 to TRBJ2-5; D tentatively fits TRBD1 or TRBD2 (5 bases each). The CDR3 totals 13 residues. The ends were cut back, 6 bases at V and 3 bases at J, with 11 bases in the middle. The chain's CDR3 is CASREVGEETQYF. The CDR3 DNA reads TGTGCCAGCAGGGAGGTGGGGGAAGAGACCCAGTACTTC.

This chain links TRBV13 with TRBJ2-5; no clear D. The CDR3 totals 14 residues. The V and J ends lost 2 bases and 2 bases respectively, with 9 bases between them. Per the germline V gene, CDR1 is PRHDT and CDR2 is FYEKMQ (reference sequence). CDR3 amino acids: CASSLSSRQETQYF. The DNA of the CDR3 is TGTGCCAGCAGCTTATCTTCCCGACAAGAGACCCAGTACTTC.

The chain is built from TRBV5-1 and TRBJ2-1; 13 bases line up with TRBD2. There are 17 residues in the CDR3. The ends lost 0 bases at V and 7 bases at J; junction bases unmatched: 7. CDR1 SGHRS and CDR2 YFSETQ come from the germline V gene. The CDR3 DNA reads TGCGCCAGCAGCTTGGGGCGACTAGCGGGGGGACGGAATGAGCAGTTCTTC. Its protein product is CASSLGRLAGGRNEQFF.

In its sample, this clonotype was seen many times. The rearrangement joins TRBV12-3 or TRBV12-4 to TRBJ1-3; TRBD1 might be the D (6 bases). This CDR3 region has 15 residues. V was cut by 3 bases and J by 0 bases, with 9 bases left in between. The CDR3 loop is CASSFADSSGNTIYF. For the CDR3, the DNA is TGTGCCAGCAGTTTCGCGGACAGCTCTGGAAACACCATATATTTT.

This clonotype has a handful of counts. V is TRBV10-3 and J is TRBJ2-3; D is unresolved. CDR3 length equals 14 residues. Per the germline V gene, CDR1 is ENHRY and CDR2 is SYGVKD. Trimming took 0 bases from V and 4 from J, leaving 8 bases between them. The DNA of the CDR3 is TGTGCCATCAGTGAGTCGGTTCTGGCAGATACGCAGTATTTT. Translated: CAISESVLADTQYF.

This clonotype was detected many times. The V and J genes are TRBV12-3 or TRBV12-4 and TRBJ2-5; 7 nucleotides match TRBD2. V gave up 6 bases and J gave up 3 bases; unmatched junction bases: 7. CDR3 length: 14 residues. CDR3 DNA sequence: TGTGCCAGCAGGCCCAGCGGGGTAGAAGAGACCCAGTACTTC. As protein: CASRPSGVEETQYF.

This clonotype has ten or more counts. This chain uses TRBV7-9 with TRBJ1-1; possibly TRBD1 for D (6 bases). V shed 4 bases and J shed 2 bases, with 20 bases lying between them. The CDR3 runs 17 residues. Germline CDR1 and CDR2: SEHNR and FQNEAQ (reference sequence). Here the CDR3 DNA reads TGTGCCAGCAGCTCAAGTCTGTATCGGGACACCAACACTGAAGCTTTCTTT. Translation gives CASSSSLYRDTNTEAFF.

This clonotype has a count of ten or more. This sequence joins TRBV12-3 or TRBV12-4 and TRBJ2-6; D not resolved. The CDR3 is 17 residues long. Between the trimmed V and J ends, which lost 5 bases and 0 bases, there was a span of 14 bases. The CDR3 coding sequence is TGTGCCAGCAGTGGTCCCTCAGCCATCTCTGGGGCCAACGTCCTGACTTTC. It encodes CASSGPSAISGANVLTF.

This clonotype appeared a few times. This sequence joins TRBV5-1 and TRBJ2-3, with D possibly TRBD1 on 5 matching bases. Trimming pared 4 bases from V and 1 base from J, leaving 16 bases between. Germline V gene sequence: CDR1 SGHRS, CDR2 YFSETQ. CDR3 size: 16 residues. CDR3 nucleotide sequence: TGCGCCAGCAGCCCCGAGACAGCTATGGGCACAGATACGCAGTATTTT. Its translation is CASSPETAMGTDTQYF. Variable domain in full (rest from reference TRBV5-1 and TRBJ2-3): KAGVTQTPRYLIKTRGQQVTLSCSPISGHRSVSWYQQTPGQGLQFLFEYFSETQRNKGNFPGRFSGRQFSNSRSEMNVSTLELGDSALYLCASSPETAMGTDTQYFGPGTRLTVL.

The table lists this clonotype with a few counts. The CDR3 region has the DNA TGTGCCAGTAGTACCTTGCCGGGACAGACCAATTCACCCCTCCACTTT. It specifies CASSTLPGQTNSPLHF. The genes are TRBV19 and TRBJ1-6, with 7 positions matching TRBD1. The CDR3 totals 16 residues. Germline V gene data show CDR1 as LNHDA and CDR2 as SQIVND (reference sequence). J lost 7 bases, V lost 4 bases, and 10 bases had no gene match. The full variable domain, completed using reference TRBV19 and TRBJ1-6, is DGGITQSPKYLFRKEGQNVTLSCEQNLNHDAMYWYRQDPGQGLRLIYYSQIVNDFQKGDIAEGYSVSREKKESFPLTVTSAQKNPTAFYLCASSTLPGQTNSPLHFGNGTRLTVT.

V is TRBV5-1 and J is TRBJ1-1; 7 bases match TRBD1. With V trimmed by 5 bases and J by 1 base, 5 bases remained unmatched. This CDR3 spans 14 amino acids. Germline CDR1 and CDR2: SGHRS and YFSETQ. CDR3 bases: TGCGCCAGCAGACAGGGACAGACGAACACTGAAGCTTTCTTT. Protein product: CASRQGQTNTEAFF. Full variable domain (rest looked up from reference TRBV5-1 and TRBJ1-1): KAGVTQTPRYLIKTRGQQVTLSCSPISGHRSVSWYQQTPGQGLQFLFEYFSETQRNKGNFPGRFSGRQFSNSRSEMNVSTLELGDSALYLCASRQGQTNTEAFFGQGTRLTVV.

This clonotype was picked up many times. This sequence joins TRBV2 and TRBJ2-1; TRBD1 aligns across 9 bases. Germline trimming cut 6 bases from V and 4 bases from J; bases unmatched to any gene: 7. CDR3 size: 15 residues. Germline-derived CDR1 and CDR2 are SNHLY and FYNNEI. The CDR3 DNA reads TGTGCCAGCAGCCCCGACAGGGGGGGATACAATGAGCAGTTCTTC. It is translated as CASSPDRGGYNEQFF.

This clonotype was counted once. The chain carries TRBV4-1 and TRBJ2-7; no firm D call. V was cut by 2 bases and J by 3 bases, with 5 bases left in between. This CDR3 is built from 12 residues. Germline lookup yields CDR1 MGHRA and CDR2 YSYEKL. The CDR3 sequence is CASSQPNYEQYF. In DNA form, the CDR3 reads TGCGCCAGCAGCCAACCTAACTACGAGCAGTACTTC.